One and the same sample provided the 10 T cell receptor beta chains below, sequenced in a study of blood T cells in healthy people across ages. With a J-beta primer mix and a sample-barcoded 5' primer, a second PCR ran about 6 to 11 cycles. TCRdb processed the 5' RACE reads anew with MiXCR; each CDR3 protein has one entry. The profile shows roughly 1,800,000 distinct CDR3 sequences, about 49% of them singletons. The sequencing sample was made of blood. These receptors were taken from a woman aged 40 to 50 in good health.

The J gene is TRBJ2-2, the V gene TRBV5-1; D is uncertain. V was cut by 1 base and J by 2 bases, with 9 bases left in between. CDR1 SGHRS and CDR2 YFSETQ come from the germline V gene. The CDR3 runs to 15 residues. The CDR3 is CASSLTSGNTGELFF. CDR3 coding DNA: TGCGCCAGCAGCTTGACTTCGGGCAACACCGGGGAGCTGTTTTTT.

V and J are TRBV5-1 and TRBJ2-7; 10 nucleotides line up with TRBD2. Unmatched junction bases numbered 13, after V lost 6 bases and J lost 7 bases. Germline V gene lookup returns CDR1 SGHRS and CDR2 YFSETQ. This CDR3 contains 15 residues. CDR3 sequence reads: CASKSAGGPVNEQYF. CDR3 coding DNA: TGCGCCAGCAAATCAGCGGGGGGGCCAGTGAATGAGCAGTACTTC.

This clonotype was observed a handful of times. The V and J genes are TRBV4-3 and TRBJ2-1; 7 nucleotides line up with TRBD2. The CDR3 totals 17 residues. With V trimmed by 0 bases and J by 5 bases, 10 bases remained unmatched. Germline lookup yields CDR1 LGHNA and CDR2 YSLEER. Here the CDR3 DNA reads TGCGCCAGCAGCCAAGATGACGTGGTAGCGGGTAACAATGAGCAGTTCTTC. Translating gives CASSQDDVVAGNNEQFF.

J is TRBJ1-6 and V is TRBV20-1, with D possibly TRBD1 on 6 matching bases. Trimming left V 2 bases short and J 5 bases short, with 13 bases between. The germline gives CDR1 DFQATT, CDR2 SNEGSKA (reference sequence). The CDR3 sequence is 15 residues long. For the CDR3, the DNA is TGCAGTGCTAGATCCCTCAGGGGAGATAATTCACCCCTCCACTTT. Protein product: CSARSLRGDNSPLHF.

CDR3 in amino acids: CASSPPGGPDTQYF. The DNA of the CDR3 is TGTGCCAGCAGCCCCCCGGGGGGCCCAGATACGCAGTATTTT. The chain employs TRBV4-2 and TRBJ2-3, with D possibly TRBD2 on 7 matching bases. CDR3 length: 14 residues. The V end was cut by 4 bases, the J end by 4 bases, with 12 bases between. Germline CDR1 reads LGHNA; CDR2 reads YNFKEQ.

This clonotype has only one observation. The genes are TRBV25-1 and TRBJ2-1; 7 positions match TRBD2. Germline loops: CDR1 MGHDK, CDR2 SYGVNS. The CDR3 contains 17 residues. V gave up 0 bases and J gave up 8 bases; unmatched junction bases: 13. The CDR3 loop is CASSEYIRPSGGDEQFF. The CDR3 nucleotides are TGTGCCAGCAGTGAATACATTCGGCCTAGCGGTGGAGATGAGCAGTTCTTC.

The rearrangement uses TRBV29-1 and TRBJ2-7; D is undetermined. Looked up from germline, CDR1 is SQVTM and CDR2 is ANQGSEA. This CDR3 has 13 amino acids. V was cut by 5 bases and J by 2 bases, with 13 bases left in between. DNA for the CDR3: TGCAGCGTTAAGGCAGGTGCTCCCTACGAGCAGTACTTC. This encodes CSVKAGAPYEQYF.

This clonotype was picked up one time. The CDR3 DNA reads as TGTGCCAGCAGCGCCTGGGAAAGCGATTACGAGCAGTACGTC. Translation: CASSAWESDYEQYV. The J gene is TRBJ2-5, the V gene TRBV6-1; D unresolved. The J call may be wrong; the DNA end is better matched by TRBJ2-7. The V gene's germline CDR1 is MNHNS and CDR2 SASEGT. The CDR3 spans 14 residues.

The V call is TRBV20-1, the J call TRBJ2-1; D call uncertain. CDR3 length equals 13 residues. Germline V gene sequence: CDR1 DFQATT, CDR2 SNEGSKA (reference sequence). Trimming pared 6 bases from V and 9 bases from J, leaving 18 bases between. CDR3 protein: CSARAINGPEQFF. DNA of the CDR3: TGCAGTGCACGGGCAATCAACGGGCCTGAGCAGTTCTTC.

V is TRBV7-2 and J is TRBJ2-7; no definite D call. The closer fit of TRBJ2-1 to the DNA end suggests the J call may be wrong. The CDR3 totals 13 residues. The V gene's germline CDR1 is SGHTA and CDR2 FQGNSA. CDR3: CASRDWVTYEQFF. DNA of the CDR3: TGTGCCAGCAGGGATTGGGTTACCTACGAGCAGTTCTTC.